These 7 T cell receptor beta chains share one sample of origin, sequenced in a study of blood T cell repertoires in COVID-19. Assay: immunoSEQ multiplex PCR; the TCRdb copy retains only in-frame clones and omits some. The top ten clones hold more than 9% of a sample with nearly 100,000 clones, 70% to 85% of them seen once. Material: peripheral blood. The receptor source for this set is a man aged 65-85 years with acute or convalescent COVID-19.

The chain combines TRBV18 with TRBJ2-5, with 8 bases lining up with TRBD2. The CDR3 runs 13 residues. After removal of 4 bases from V and 5 bases from J, the junction contained 3 bases not matched to a gene. Germline V CDR1 and CDR2: KGHSH, LQKENI. CDR3: CASSLSSGETQYF. The CDR3 nucleotides read TGTGCCAGCTCACTGTCTAGCGGGGAGACCCAGTACTTC.

The chain recombines TRBV14 with TRBJ1-2; possibly TRBD1 for D (5 bases). The CDR3 has 14 residues. CDR1 and CDR2 (germline): SGHDN, FVKESK. V was cut by 3 bases and J by 8 bases, with 16 bases left in between. The CDR3 DNA is TGTGCCAGCAGCCAGGTCGGCAGGGATAGAGGCTACACCTTC. It specifies CASSQVGRDRGYTF.

Only one count was recorded for this clone. The chain combines TRBV11-2 with TRBJ2-7, with 7 positions matching TRBD1. The J segment lost 1 base and the V segment lost 5 bases, leaving 5 bases of the junction unmatched. CDR1 SGHAT and CDR2 FQNNGV come from the germline V gene. The CDR3 length is 14 residues. The CDR3 coding sequence is TGTGCCAGCAGCCCCCAGGGGGATTCCTACGAGCAGTACTTC. This codes for CASSPQGDSYEQYF.

The J gene is TRBJ1-4, the V gene TRBV7-9, with D possibly TRBD1 on 5 matching bases. CDR3 length: 15 residues. The V end lost 5 bases, the J end lost 0 bases, and 10 bases lay between the germline ends. From germline, CDR1 is SEHNR and CDR2 FQNEAQ (reference sequence). CDR3 region: CASSPGHPTNEKLFF. For the CDR3, the DNA is TGTGCCAGCAGCCCCGGACACCCAACTAATGAAAAACTGTTTTTT.

The gene calls are TRBV3-1 (or the pseudogene TRBV3-2) and TRBJ1-1; unclear D gene. V gave up 2 bases and J gave up 0 bases, with 13 bases separating them. The V gene's germline CDR1 is LGHDT and CDR2 YNNKEL (reference sequence). CDR3 length: 16 amino acids. The CDR3: CASSQSLTTLNTEAFF. The CDR3 nucleotides are TGTGCCAGCAGCCAATCCCTGACGACACTGAACACTGAAGCTTTCTTT.

This clone was recorded once. This rearrangement joins TRBV6-4 to TRBJ2-6; the D is unclear. Germline loops: CDR1 MRHNA, CDR2 SNTAGT. V was pared by 6 bases and J by 0 bases, with 9 bases between. The CDR3 has 15 amino acids. The CDR3: CASRDYSSGANVLTF. The DNA for the CDR3 is TGTGCCAGCAGAGATTACAGCTCTGGGGCCAACGTCCTGACTTTC.

The chain employs TRBV28 and TRBJ1-2, with a tentative D call TRBD1 (6 bases). CDR3 length: 16 amino acids. V was clipped by 6 bases and J by 3 bases, with 20 bases between them. Germline V lookup: CDR1 MDHEN, CDR2 SYDVKM. This CDR3 is CASSTTPSRGDYGYTF. CDR3 DNA sequence: TGTGCCAGCAGCACAACTCCCTCCAGGGGAGACTATGGCTACACCTTC.